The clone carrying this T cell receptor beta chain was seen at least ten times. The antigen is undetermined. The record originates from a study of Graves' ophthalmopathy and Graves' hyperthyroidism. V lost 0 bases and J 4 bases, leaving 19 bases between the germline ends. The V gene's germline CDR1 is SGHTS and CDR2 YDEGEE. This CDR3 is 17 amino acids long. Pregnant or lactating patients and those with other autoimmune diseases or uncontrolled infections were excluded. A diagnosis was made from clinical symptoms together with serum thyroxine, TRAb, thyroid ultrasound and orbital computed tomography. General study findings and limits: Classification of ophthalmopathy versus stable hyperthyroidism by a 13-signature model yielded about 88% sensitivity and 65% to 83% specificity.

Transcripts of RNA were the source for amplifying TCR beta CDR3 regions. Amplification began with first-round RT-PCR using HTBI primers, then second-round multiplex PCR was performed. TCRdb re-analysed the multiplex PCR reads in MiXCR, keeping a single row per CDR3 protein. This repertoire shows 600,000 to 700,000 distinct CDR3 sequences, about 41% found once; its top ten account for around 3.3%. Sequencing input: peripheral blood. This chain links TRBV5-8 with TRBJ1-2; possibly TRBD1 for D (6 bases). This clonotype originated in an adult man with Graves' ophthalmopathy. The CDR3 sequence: CASSLASGGTKIYGYTF. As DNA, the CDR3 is TGTGCCAGCAGCTTGGCCAGCGGGGGCACGAAGATCTATGGCTACACCTTC.